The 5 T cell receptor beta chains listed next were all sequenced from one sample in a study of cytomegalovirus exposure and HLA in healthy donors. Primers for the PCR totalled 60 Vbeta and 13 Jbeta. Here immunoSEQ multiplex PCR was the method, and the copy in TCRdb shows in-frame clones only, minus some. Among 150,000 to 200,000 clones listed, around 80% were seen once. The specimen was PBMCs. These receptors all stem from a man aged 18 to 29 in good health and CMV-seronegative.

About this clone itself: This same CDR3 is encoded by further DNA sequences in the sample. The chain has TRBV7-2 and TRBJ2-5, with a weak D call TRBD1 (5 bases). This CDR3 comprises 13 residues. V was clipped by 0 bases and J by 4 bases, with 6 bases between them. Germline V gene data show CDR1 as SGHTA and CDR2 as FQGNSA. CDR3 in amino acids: CASSLAGVETQYF. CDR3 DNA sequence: TGTGCCAGCAGCTTAGCAGGGGTAGAGACCCAGTACTTC. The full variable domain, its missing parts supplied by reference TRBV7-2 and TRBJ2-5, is GAGVSQSPSNKVTEKGKDVELRCDPISGHTALYWYRQSLGQGLEFLIYFQGNSAPDKSGLPSDRFSAERTGGSVSTLTIQRTQQEDSAVYLCASSLAGVETQYFGPGTRLLVL.

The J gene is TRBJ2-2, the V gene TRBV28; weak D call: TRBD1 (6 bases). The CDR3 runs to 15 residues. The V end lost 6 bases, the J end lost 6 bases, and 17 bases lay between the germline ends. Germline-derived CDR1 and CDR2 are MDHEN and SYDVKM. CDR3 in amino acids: CASRTRGNSAGELFF. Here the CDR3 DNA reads TGTGCCAGCAGGACGAGGGGGAACTCTGCCGGGGAGCTGTTTTTT.

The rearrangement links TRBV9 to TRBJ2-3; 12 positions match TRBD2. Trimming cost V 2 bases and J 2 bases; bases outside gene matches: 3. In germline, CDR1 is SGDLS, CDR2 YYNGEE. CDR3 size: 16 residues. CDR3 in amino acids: CASSVASGRVTDTQYF. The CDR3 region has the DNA TGTGCCAGCAGCGTCGCTAGCGGGAGGGTCACAGATACGCAGTATTTT.

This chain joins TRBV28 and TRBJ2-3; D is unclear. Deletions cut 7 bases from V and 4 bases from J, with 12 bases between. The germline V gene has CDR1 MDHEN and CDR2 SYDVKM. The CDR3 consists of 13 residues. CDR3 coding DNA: TGTGCCAGCACCACGACTGGCCCAGATACGCAGTATTTT. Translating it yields CASTTTGPDTQYF.

As DNA, the CDR3 is TGCAGCGGAGCTGGAGCGAACACTGAAGCTTTCTTT. Translation: CSGAGANTEAFF. The rearrangement links TRBV29-1 to TRBJ1-1; the D is unclear. V lost 7 bases to trimming and J lost 1 base, with 10 bases between them. The CDR3 sequence is 12 residues long. Looked up from germline, CDR1 is SQVTM and CDR2 is ANQGSEA.